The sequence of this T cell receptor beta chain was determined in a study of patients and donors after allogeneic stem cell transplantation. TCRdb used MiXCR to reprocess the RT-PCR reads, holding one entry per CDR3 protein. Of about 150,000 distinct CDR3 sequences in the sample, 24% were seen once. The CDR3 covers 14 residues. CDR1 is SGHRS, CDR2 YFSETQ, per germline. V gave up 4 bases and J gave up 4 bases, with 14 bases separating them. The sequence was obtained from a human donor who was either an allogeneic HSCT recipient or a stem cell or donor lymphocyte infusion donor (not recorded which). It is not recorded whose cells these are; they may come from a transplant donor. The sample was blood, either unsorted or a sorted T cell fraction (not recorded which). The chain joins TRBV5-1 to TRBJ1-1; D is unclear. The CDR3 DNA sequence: TGCGCCAGCAGCCTTGACTATTTCGGCACTGAAGCTTTCTTT. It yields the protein CASSLDYFGTEAFF.